This T cell receptor (beta chain) is drawn from a study of blood T cell repertoires in COVID-19. Study-wide background: Specimens from acute and convalescent COVID-19 originated in the United States, Italy and Spain. T cells, B-cell-depleted T cells, or PBMCs provided the cDNA or gDNA that served as material.

As processed by the authors: Scientists estimated how many nucleated cells there were by amplifying reference gene primers. TCRdb's table, derived via immunoSEQ multiplex PCR, lists solely in-frame clones and lacks some. D and trimming were read from the DNA, whereas the V and J calls and clone size are those reported in that table. Of some 160,000 clones listed, about 84% are singletons. The germline gives CDR1 SGHDT, CDR2 YYEEEE. The CDR3 totals 15 residues. Losses at the gene ends were 4 bases for V and 5 bases for J; bases not matched to a gene: 10. The receptor was derived from a woman aged 45-65 years with acute or convalescent COVID-19. The chain carries TRBV5-6 and TRBJ1-1; 8 nucleotides match TRBD1. Sequenced input: peripheral blood. The CDR3 nucleotides are TGTGCCAGCAGCCTAAGGACAGGGTGGCTGACTGAAGCTTTCTTT. This gives the protein CASSLRTGWLTEAFF.